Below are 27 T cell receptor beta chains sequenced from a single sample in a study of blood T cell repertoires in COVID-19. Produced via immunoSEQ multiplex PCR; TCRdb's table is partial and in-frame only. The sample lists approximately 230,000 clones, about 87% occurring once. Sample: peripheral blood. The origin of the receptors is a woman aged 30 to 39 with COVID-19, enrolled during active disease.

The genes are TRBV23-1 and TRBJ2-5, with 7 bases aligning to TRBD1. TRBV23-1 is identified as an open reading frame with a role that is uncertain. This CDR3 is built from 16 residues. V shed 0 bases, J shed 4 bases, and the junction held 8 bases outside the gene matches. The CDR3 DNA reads TGCGCCAGCAGTCAATCACAGGGGCATCGACGAGAGACCCAGTACTTC. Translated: CASSQSQGHRRETQYF.

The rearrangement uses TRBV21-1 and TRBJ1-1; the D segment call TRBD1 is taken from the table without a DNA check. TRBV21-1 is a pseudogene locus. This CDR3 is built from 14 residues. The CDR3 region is CASSKEGADTEAFF. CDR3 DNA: TGTGCCAGCAGCAAAGAGGGGGCGGACACTGAAGCTTTCTTT.

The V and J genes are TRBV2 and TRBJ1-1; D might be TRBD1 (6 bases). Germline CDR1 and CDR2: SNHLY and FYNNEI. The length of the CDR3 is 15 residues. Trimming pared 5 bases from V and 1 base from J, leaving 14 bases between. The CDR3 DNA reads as TGTGCCAGCAGTACCCCTAGGACAGAGAACACTGAAGCTTTCTTT. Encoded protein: CASSTPRTENTEAFF.

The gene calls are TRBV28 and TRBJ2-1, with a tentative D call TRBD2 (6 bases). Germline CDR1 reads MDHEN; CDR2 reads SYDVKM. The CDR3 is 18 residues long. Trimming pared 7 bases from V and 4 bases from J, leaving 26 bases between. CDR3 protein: CASTPLGDLQATYNEQFF. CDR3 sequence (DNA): TGTGCCAGCACCCCCCTGGGGGACTTACAGGCCACATACAATGAGCAGTTCTTC.

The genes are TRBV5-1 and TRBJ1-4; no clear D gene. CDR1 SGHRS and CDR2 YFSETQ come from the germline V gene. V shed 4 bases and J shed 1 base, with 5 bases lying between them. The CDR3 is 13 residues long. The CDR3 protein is CASSRVTNEKLFF. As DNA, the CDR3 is TGCGCCAGCAGCAGAGTAACTAATGAAAAACTGTTTTTT.

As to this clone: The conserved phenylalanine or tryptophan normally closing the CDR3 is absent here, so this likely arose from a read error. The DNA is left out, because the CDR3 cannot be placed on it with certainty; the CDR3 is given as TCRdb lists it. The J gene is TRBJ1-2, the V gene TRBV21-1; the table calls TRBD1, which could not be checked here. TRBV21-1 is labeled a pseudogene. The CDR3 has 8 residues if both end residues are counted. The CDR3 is CASSKEGS.

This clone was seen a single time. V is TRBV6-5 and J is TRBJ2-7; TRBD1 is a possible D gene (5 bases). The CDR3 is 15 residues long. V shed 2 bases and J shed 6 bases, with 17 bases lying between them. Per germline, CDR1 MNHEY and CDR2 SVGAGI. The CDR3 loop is CASSYVRAKRSEQYF. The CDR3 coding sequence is TGTGCCAGCAGTTACGTCAGGGCCAAGCGATCCGAGCAGTACTTC.

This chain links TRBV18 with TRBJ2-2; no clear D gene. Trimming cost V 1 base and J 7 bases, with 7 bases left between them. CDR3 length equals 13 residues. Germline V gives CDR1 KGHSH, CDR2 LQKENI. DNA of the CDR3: TGTGCCAGCTCACCACTCCACGGCGGGGAGCTGTTTTTT. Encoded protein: CASSPLHGGELFF.

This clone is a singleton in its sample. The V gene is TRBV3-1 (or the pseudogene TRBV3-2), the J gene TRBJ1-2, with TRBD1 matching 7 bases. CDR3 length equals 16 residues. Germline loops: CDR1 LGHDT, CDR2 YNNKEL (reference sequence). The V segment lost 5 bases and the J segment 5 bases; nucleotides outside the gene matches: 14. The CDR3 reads CASSTQTGTAAYGYTF. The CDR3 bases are TGTGCCAGCAGCACCCAAACCGGGACAGCGGCTTATGGCTACACCTTC.

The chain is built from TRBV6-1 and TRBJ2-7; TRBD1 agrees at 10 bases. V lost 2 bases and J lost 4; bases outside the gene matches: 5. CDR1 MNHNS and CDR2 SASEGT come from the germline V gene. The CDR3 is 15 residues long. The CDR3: CASSEIGTGVYEQYF. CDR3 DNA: TGTGCCAGCAGTGAAATCGGGACAGGGGTATACGAGCAGTACTTC.

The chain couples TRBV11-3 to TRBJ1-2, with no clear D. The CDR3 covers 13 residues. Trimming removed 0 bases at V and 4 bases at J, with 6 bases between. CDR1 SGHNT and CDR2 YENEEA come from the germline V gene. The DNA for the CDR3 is TGTGCCAGCAGCTTAGATCGGGTCTATGGCTACACCTTC. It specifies CASSLDRVYGYTF.

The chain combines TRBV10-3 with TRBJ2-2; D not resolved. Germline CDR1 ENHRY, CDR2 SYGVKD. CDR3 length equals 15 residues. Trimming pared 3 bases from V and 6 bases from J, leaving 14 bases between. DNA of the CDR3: TGTGCCATCAGTGATCGGCTAGGTGAGGCCGGGGAGCTGTTTTTT. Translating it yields CAISDRLGEAGELFF.

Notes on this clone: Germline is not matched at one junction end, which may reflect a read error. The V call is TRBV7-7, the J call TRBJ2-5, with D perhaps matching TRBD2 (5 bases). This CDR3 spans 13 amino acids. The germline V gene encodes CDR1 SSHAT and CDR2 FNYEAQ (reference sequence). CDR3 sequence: CASSFQRWETQYF. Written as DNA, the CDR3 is TGTGCTAGCAGCTTTCAGCGGTGGGAGACCCAGTACTTC. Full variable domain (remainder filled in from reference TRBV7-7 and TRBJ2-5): GAGVSQSPRYKVTKRGQDVTLRCDPISSHATLYWYQQALGQGPEFLTYFNYEAQPDKSGLPSDRFSAERPEGSISTLTIQRTEQRDSAMYRCASSFQRWETQYFGPGTRLLVL.

CDR3 sequence: CASSYGGQINQPQHF. The CDR3 region has the DNA TGTGCCAGCAGTTACGGGGGACAGATCAATCAGCCCCAGCATTTT. This chain links TRBV6-2 or TRBV6-3 with TRBJ1-5; 7 bases fit TRBD1. Germline V gives CDR1 MNHEY, CDR2 SVGEGT. CDR3 length equals 15 residues. The trim removed 2 bases at V and 3 bases at J, leaving 4 bases unmatched.

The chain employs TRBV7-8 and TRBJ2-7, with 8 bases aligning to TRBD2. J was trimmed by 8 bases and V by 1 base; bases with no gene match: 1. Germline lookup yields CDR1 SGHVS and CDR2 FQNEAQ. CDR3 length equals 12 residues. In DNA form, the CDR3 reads TGTGCCAGCAGCTTAGGGACTAGCAAGCAGTACGTC. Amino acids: CASSLGTSKQYV.

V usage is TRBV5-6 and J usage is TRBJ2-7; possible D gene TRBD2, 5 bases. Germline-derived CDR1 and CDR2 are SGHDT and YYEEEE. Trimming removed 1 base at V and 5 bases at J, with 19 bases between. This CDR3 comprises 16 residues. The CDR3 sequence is CASSLKWERVPDEQYF. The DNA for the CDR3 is TGTGCCAGCAGCTTGAAGTGGGAGAGGGTTCCGGACGAGCAGTACTTC.

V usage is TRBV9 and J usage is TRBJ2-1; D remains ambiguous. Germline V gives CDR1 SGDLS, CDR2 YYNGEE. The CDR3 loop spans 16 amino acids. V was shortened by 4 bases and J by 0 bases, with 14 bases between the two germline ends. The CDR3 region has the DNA TGTGCCAGCAGCCCCAGGATGGCCAGCTCCTACAATGAGCAGTTCTTC. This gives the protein CASSPRMASSYNEQFF. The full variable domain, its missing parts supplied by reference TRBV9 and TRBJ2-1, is DSGVTQTPKHLITATGQRVTLRCSPRSGDLSVYWYQQSLDQGLQFLIQYYNGEERAKGNILERFSAQQFPDLHSELNLSSLELGDSALYFCASSPRMASSYNEQFFGPGTRLTVL.

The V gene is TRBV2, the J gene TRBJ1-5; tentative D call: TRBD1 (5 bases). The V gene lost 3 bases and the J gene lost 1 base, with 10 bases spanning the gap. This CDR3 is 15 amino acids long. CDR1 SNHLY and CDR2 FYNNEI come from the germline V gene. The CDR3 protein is CASSDWTSSNQPQHF. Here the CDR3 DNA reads TGTGCCAGCAGTGATTGGACAAGCAGCAATCAGCCCCAGCATTTT.

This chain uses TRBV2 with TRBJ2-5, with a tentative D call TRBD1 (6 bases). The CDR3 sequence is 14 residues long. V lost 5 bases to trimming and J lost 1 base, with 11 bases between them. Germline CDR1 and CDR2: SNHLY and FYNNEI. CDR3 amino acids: CASSTQGTQETQYF. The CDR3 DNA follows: TGTGCCAGCAGTACTCAGGGGACCCAAGAGACCCAGTACTTC.

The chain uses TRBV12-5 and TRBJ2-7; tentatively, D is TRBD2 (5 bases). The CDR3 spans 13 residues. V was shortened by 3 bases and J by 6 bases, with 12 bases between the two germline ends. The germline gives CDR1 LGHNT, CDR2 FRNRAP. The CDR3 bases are TGTGCTAGTGGTTTTACCGAGGGTTCCGAGCAGTACGTC. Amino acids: CASGFTEGSEQYV.

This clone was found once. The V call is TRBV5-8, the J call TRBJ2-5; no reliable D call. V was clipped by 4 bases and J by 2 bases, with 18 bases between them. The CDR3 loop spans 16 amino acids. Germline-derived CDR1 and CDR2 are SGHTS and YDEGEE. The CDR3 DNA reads TGTGCCAGCAGCGGGCCCCAGATCTCTCAACAAGAGACCCAGTACTTC. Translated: CASSGPQISQQETQYF.

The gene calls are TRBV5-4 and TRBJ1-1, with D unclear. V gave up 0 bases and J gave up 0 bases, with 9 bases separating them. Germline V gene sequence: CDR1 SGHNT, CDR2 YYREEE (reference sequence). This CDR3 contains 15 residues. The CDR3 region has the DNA TGTGCCAGCAGCTTGGAACAGATCATGAACACTGAAGCTTTCTTT. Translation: CASSLEQIMNTEAFF.

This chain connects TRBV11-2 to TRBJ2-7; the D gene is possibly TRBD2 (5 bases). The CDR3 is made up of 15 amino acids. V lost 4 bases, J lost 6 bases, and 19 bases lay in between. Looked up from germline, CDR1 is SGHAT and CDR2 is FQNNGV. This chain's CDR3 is CASSSDTSFRREQYF. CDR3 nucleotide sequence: TGTGCCAGCAGCTCCGACACTAGTTTCCGTCGCGAGCAGTACTTC.

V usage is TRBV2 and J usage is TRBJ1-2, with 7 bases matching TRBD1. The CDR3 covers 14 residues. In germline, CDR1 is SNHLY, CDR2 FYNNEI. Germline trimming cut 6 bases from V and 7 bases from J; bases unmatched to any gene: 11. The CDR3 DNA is TGTGCCAGCAGGGCTAGGGGGCGCGGTTTTGGCTACACCTTC. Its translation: CASRARGRGFGYTF. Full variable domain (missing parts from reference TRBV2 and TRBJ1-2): EPEVTQTPSHQVTQMGQEVILRCVPISNHLYFYWYRQILGQKVEFLVSFYNNEISEKSEIFDDQFSVERPDGSNFTLKIRSTKLEDSAMYFCASRARGRGFGYTFGSGTRLTVV.

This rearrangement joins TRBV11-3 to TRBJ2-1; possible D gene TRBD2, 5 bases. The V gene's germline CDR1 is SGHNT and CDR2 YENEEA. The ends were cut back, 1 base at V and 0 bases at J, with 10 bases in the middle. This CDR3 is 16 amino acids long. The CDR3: CASSLAAGSSYNEQFF. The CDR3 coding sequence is TGTGCCAGCAGCTTAGCGGCGGGTAGCTCCTACAATGAGCAGTTCTTC.

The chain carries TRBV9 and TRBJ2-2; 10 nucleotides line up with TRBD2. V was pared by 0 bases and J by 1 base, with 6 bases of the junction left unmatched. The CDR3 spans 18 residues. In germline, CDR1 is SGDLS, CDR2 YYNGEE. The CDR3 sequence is CASSVALAGDRNTGELFF. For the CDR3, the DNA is TGTGCCAGCAGCGTAGCCCTAGCGGGAGACCGGAACACCGGGGAGCTGTTTTTT.

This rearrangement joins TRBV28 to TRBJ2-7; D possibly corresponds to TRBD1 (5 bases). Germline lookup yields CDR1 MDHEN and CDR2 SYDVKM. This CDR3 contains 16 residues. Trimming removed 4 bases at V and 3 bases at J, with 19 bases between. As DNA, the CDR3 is TGTGCCAGCAGTTCTTTTCTAAGGACACCCAGCTACGAGCAGTACTTC. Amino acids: CASSSFLRTPSYEQYF.